The rows below give T cell receptor beta chains drawn from one sample of a study of blood T cell repertoires in COVID-19. TCRdb keeps only in-frame clones here, not all; method: immunoSEQ multiplex PCR. The data show approximately 94,000 clones, with 80% seen just once and around an eighth held by the top ten. Sequenced: peripheral blood. The receptors were gathered from a woman aged 70-85 years with acute or convalescent COVID-19. Each CDR3 is given with its conserved first and last residue.

TRBJ1-2,TRBV7-9,10,CASSLSDSTF
TRBJ2-1,TRBV18,14,CASSPPTANNEQFF
TRBJ1-2,TRBV2,16,CASTEGVGQDKGGYTF
TRBJ1-1,TRBV28,15,CASIRGDRENTEAFF
TRBJ2-3,TRBV28,15,CASSDPGQGGDTQYF
TRBJ2-1,TRBV9,14,CASSVATGKNEQFF
TRBJ2-1,TRBV6-2/TRBV6-3,15,CASSYIGGTYNEQFF
TRBJ1-5,TRBV2,16,CASSEYGQFSNQPQHF
TRBJ1-2,TRBV19,12,CASKGALYGYTF
TRBJ2-5,TRBV2,14,CASSEGAAQETQYF
TRBJ2-2,TRBV21-1,17,CASSKGWGGINTGELFF
TRBJ1-1,TRBV5-8,11,CASSFGVGAFF
TRBJ2-5,TRBV4-3,17,CASSQAKGLAGSETQYF
TRBJ1-1,TRBV6-6,14,CASSYTGSFPEAFF